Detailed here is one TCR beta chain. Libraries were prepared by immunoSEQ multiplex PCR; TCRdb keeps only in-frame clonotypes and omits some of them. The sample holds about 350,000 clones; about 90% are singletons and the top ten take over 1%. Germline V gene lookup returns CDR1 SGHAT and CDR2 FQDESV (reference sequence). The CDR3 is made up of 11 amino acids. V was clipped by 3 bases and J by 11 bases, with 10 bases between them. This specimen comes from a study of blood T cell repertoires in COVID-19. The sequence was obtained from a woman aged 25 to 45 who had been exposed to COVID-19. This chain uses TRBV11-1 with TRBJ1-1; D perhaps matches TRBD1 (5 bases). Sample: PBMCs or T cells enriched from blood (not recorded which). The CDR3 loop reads CASSLDIAAFF. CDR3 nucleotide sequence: TGTGCCAGCAGCTTGGACATCGCCGCTTTCTTT.